Following are 27 T cell receptor beta chains from one sample sequenced in a study of Ad26.COV2.S vaccination and SARS-CoV-2 variants. Profiled with immunoSEQ multiplex PCR; TCRdb holds only in-frame clones, not every one. The table lists approximately 500,000 clones, around 88% of them singletons. Indicated treatment: around 19 received Ad26.COV2.S at low or high dose, single or two shots; roughly five received placebo; per-sample allocation not given. Sampling occurred on day 63 after the first vaccine or placebo injection. The sample in question was peripheral blood, obtained in a trial of Ad26.COV2.S vaccine versus placebo. The receptors originated from a person aged 18-60 years who received the Ad26.COV2.S COVID-19 vaccine or a placebo.

The chain joins TRBV24-1 to TRBJ2-2; unclear D gene. The V gene's germline CDR1 is KGHDR and CDR2 SFDVKD. The CDR3 covers 16 residues. V was clipped by 1 base and J by 0 bases, with 8 bases between them. The CDR3, as DNA: TGTGCCACCAGTGATTTAGGCAGCGCGAACACCGGGGAGCTGTTTTTT. Protein: CATSDLGSANTGELFF.

In its sample, this clone was seen once. The V call is TRBV30, the J call TRBJ1-5, with 8 bases lining up with TRBD1. After removal of 2 bases from V and 6 bases from J, the junction contained 6 bases not matched to a gene. The CDR3 has 14 amino acids. The germline V gene encodes CDR1 GTSNPN and CDR2 SVGIG (reference sequence). Here the CDR3 reads CAWSSGQAGQPQHF. The CDR3 DNA is TGTGCCTGGAGTTCGGGACAGGCGGGTCAGCCCCAGCATTTT.

This chain joins TRBV28 and TRBJ2-3; the match to TRBD1 covers 10 bases. J gave up 2 bases and V 3 bases, and 14 bases lay outside the gene matches. Germline V CDR1 and CDR2: MDHEN, SYDVKM. The CDR3 extends over 19 amino acids. In DNA, the CDR3 is TGTGCCAGCAGTTTGCGGGGGACAGGGGCTAAATTCTTCACAGATACGCAGTATTTT. Translating gives CASSLRGTGAKFFTDTQYF.

The rearrangement links TRBV4-1 to TRBJ1-3, with D tentatively TRBD1 (6 bases). The V end was cut by 1 base, the J end by 2 bases, with 9 bases between. The CDR3 sequence is 15 residues long. The germline CDR1 and CDR2 sequences are MGHRA and YSYEKL. The CDR3 DNA follows: TGCGCCAGCAGCCAAGGGACAGCTACTGGAAACACCATATATTTT. Translation gives CASSQGTATGNTIYF.

The chain carries TRBV7-3 and TRBJ2-3; 8 bases are a match to TRBD1. The V gene end was trimmed by 5 bases and the J gene end by 4 bases; junction bases not matched to a gene: 11. Looked up from germline, CDR1 is SGHTA and CDR2 is FQGTGA. This CDR3 contains 16 residues. For the CDR3, the DNA is TGTGCCAGCAGCGACCCCGGGACAGGTGCACCAGATACGCAGTATTTT. Translating it yields CASSDPGTGAPDTQYF. Full variable domain (outside the CDR3, taken from reference TRBV7-3 and TRBJ2-3): GAGVSQTPSNKVTEKGKYVELRCDPISGHTALYWYRQSLGQGPEFLIYFQGTGAADDSGLPNDRFFAVRPEGSVSTLKIQRTERGDSAVYLCASSDPGTGAPDTQYFGPGTRLTVL.

This sequence joins TRBV19 and TRBJ1-5; D is uncertain. V shed 3 bases and J shed 1 base, with 13 bases lying between them. CDR3 length: 16 amino acids. The germline V gene encodes CDR1 LNHDA and CDR2 SQIVND (reference sequence). The CDR3 coding sequence is TGTGCCAGTAGTATGATGAGCAGGTTCAGCAATCAGCCCCAGCATTTT. Its protein is CASSMMSRFSNQPQHF.

V and J are TRBV27 and TRBJ1-2; TRBD1 matches 8 bases. This CDR3 contains 12 residues. Trimming took 5 bases from V and 7 from J; bases not matched to a gene: 3. Per the germline V gene, CDR1 is MNHEY and CDR2 is SMNVEV (reference sequence). The CDR3 protein is CASSSRGPGYTF. The CDR3 coding sequence is TGTGCCAGCAGTAGCAGGGGGCCTGGCTACACCTTC.

In its sample, this clone was seen once. J is TRBJ1-3 and V is TRBV3-1 (or the pseudogene TRBV3-2), with a possible D match to TRBD1 (5 bases). Germline CDR1 reads LGHDT; CDR2 reads YNNKEL (reference sequence). This CDR3 comprises 15 residues. Trimming stripped 3 bases from V and 5 bases from J, with 14 bases between. The CDR3: CASSHSWDRRNTIYF. As DNA, the CDR3 is TGTGCCAGCAGCCACTCTTGGGACCGTAGAAACACCATATATTTT.

This clone was observed a single time. This chain uses TRBV18 with TRBJ2-7; TRBD1 matches 9 bases. The CDR3 spans 14 residues. V shed 6 bases, J shed 6 bases, and the junction held 9 bases outside the gene matches. Germline CDR1 is KGHSH and CDR2 is LQKENI. The CDR3 DNA reads as TGTGCCAGCTCTCCCGGGACAGGGAGGATCGAGCAGTACTTC. Translating it yields CASSPGTGRIEQYF. Filled out from reference TRBV18 and TRBJ2-7, the complete variable domain reads NAGVMQNPRHLVRRRGQEARLRCSPMKGHSHVYWYRQLPEEGLKFMVYLQKENIIDESGMPKERFSAEFPKEGPSILRIQQVVRGDSAAYFCASSPGTGRIEQYFGPGTRLTVT.

This rearrangement joins TRBV25-1 to TRBJ1-6; D is undetermined. The germline V gene encodes CDR1 MGHDK and CDR2 SYGVNS. The CDR3 is 12 amino acids. The ends were cut back, 3 bases at V and 10 bases at J, with 7 bases in the middle. In DNA form, the CDR3 reads TGTGCCAGCAGTGAGGCCGGGTCACCCCTCCACTTT. It encodes CASSEAGSPLHF. The full variable domain, in which reference TRBV25-1 and TRBJ1-6 provide the parts outside the CDR3, is EADIYQTPRYLVIGTGKKITLECSQTMGHDKMYWYQQDPGMELHLIHYSYGVNSTEKGDLSSESTVSRIRTEHFPLTLESARPSHTSQYLCASSEAGSPLHFGNGTRLTVT.

The chain has TRBV5-6 and TRBJ2-1; maybe TRBD2 (6 bases). Trimming stripped 4 bases from V and 0 bases from J, with 11 bases between. Per germline, CDR1 SGHDT and CDR2 YYEEEE. The CDR3 runs 15 residues. CDR3 sequence: CASSLDYSSYNEQFF. CDR3 DNA: TGTGCCAGCAGCCTGGACTATAGCTCCTACAATGAGCAGTTCTTC.

V usage is TRBV6-1 and J usage is TRBJ1-4; D call uncertain. Germline CDR1 is MNHNS and CDR2 is SASEGT. V dropped 3 bases and J dropped 1 base, with 9 bases sitting between them. There are 15 residues in the CDR3. CDR3 coding DNA: TGTGCCAGCAGTGAGATAGCAGGAACTAATGAAAAACTGTTTTTT. Translation: CASSEIAGTNEKLFF.

This sequence joins TRBV6-6 and TRBJ1-6; D gene uncertain. There are 14 residues in the CDR3. Germline V gene data show CDR1 as MNHNY and CDR2 as SVGAGI (reference sequence). V was pared by 7 bases and J by 10 bases, with 17 bases between. CDR3 sequence (DNA): TGTGCCAGCATCCCGGGTTGGGAAAGATCACCCCTCCACTTT. Residues: CASIPGWERSPLHF.

This clone was seen a single time. The chain uses TRBV10-3 and TRBJ1-1, with D perhaps TRBD1 (6 bases). The CDR3 is 13 amino acids. Trimming cost V 9 bases and J 1 base, with 12 bases left between them. Germline V CDR1 and CDR2: ENHRY, SYGVKD. The CDR3 protein is CAMATGWNTEAFF. The CDR3 DNA follows: TGTGCCATGGCGACAGGATGGAACACTGAAGCTTTCTTT.

J is TRBJ2-7 and V is TRBV18, with TRBD2 matching over 8 bases. Looked up from germline, CDR1 is KGHSH and CDR2 is LQKENI. The CDR3 has 16 amino acids. V was pared by 3 bases and J by 5 bases, with 12 bases of the junction left unmatched. This chain's CDR3 is CASSPRPGLGEHEQYF. CDR3 DNA: TGTGCCAGCTCACCGCGGCCGGGACTAGGGGAGCACGAGCAGTACTTC.

CDR3 region: CASSSTDYGYTF. The CDR3 region has the DNA TGTGCCAGCAGCTCGACAGACTATGGCTACACCTTC. The chain uses TRBV5-4 and TRBJ1-2; a weak D match, TRBD1 (5 bases). The V gene's germline CDR1 is SGHNT and CDR2 YYREEE (reference sequence). Trimming removed 3 bases at V and 3 bases at J, with 6 bases between. The CDR3 has 12 residues.

This chain joins TRBV6-1 and TRBJ1-2; D might be TRBD1 (6 bases). The V gene's germline CDR1 is MNHNS and CDR2 SASEGT. Trimming cost V 1 base and J 2 bases, with 20 bases left between them. CDR3 length: 18 amino acids. The CDR3 DNA is TGTGCCAGCAGTGAAGGGGCCGGGGGCGTCTTCTCCAACTATGGCTACACCTTC. Translated: CASSEGAGGVFSNYGYTF.

The V call is TRBV29-1, the J call TRBJ2-1, with 12 bases fitting TRBD2. The ends lost 7 bases at V and 1 base at J; junction bases unmatched: 5. The CDR3 is made up of 15 amino acids. In germline, CDR1 is SQVTM, CDR2 ANQGSEA. The CDR3: CSGRLAGVSYNEQFF. The CDR3, as DNA: TGCAGCGGCCGACTAGCGGGAGTATCCTACAATGAGCAGTTCTTC.

The V and J genes are TRBV20-1 and TRBJ1-2; weak D call: TRBD1 (5 bases). CDR1 and CDR2 (germline): DFQATT, SNEGSKA (reference sequence). V lost 7 bases, J lost 8 bases, and 14 bases lay in between. The CDR3 has 11 amino acids. The CDR3 spells CSGIGGGGYTF. Written as DNA, the CDR3 is TGCAGTGGCATTGGGGGGGGAGGCTACACCTTC.

The V call is TRBV4-1, the J call TRBJ2-7; D ambiguous. This CDR3 comprises 11 residues. Trimming stripped 3 bases from V and 4 bases from J, with 4 bases between. CDR1 and CDR2 from the germline V gene are MGHRA and YSYEKL. CDR3 amino acids: CASSHGYEQYF. CDR3 DNA sequence: TGCGCCAGCAGCCATGGGTACGAGCAGTACTTC.

The gene calls are TRBV19 and TRBJ1-1; 7 nucleotides align to TRBD1. Germline CDR1 LNHDA, CDR2 SQIVND (reference sequence). The CDR3 is made up of 15 amino acids. V was clipped by 5 bases and J by 0 bases; unmatched bases: 6. The CDR3 here is CASSPPGGMNTEAFF. The CDR3 DNA reads TGTGCCAGTAGTCCCCCAGGGGGGATGAACACTGAAGCTTTCTTT.

The gene calls are TRBV6-2 or TRBV6-3 and TRBJ2-7, with D tentatively TRBD1 (6 bases). This CDR3 comprises 15 residues. CDR1 is MNHEY, CDR2 SVGEGT, per germline. Deletions cut 0 bases from V and 4 bases from J, with 13 bases between. CDR3 sequence: CASSYSTRGGYEQYF. For the CDR3, the DNA is TGTGCCAGCAGTTACTCGACCAGGGGTGGGTACGAGCAGTACTTC.

This clone was seen only a few times. The chain uses TRBV14 and TRBJ2-7; D is perhaps TRBD2 (7 bases). CDR1 and CDR2 from the germline V gene are SGHDN and FVKESK. The CDR3 covers 16 residues. The V and J ends lost 4 bases and 4 bases respectively, with 20 bases between them. In DNA, the CDR3 is TGTGCCAGCAGCCCCAGGGCGGGGGCCGGGTCGTACGAGCAGTACTTC. It specifies CASSPRAGAGSYEQYF.

The chain employs TRBV6-2 or TRBV6-3 and TRBJ1-1, with no clear D. Germline CDR1 reads MNHEY; CDR2 reads SVGEGT. The V end was cut by 2 bases, the J end by 2 bases, with 9 bases between. The CDR3 runs 14 residues. The DNA for the CDR3 is TGTGCCAGCAGTTACGGGCAGAAAAACACTGAAGCTTTCTTT. It translates to CASSYGQKNTEAFF.

CDR3 residues: CASSPLGSSGKNIQYF. CDR3 sequence (DNA): TGTGCCAGCAGCCCCCTCGGTAGCTCGGGCAAAAACATTCAGTACTTC. The rearrangement uses TRBV7-6 and TRBJ2-4; D unresolved. This CDR3 comprises 16 residues. Germline loops: CDR1 SGHVS, CDR2 FNYEAQ. V shed 5 bases and J shed 3 bases, with 17 bases lying between them.

This chain uses TRBV4-2 with TRBJ2-3; the D is unclear. The length of the CDR3 is 14 residues. V lost 5 bases, J lost 0 bases, and 9 bases lay in between. CDR1 is LGHNA, CDR2 YNFKEQ, per germline. The CDR3 sequence: CASSGYTSTDTQYF. For the CDR3, the DNA is TGTGCCAGCAGCGGTTACACTAGCACAGATACGCAGTATTTT.

The CDR3 sequence is CASSPLVGRGETQYF. The CDR3 nucleotides read TGTGCCAGCAGCCCCCTTGTCGGGCGGGGAGAGACCCAGTACTTC. The chain uses TRBV28 and TRBJ2-5; possible D gene TRBD2, 6 bases. CDR3 length: 15 amino acids. CDR1 and CDR2 from the germline V gene are MDHEN and SYDVKM. V shed 6 bases and J shed 4 bases, with 18 bases lying between them.